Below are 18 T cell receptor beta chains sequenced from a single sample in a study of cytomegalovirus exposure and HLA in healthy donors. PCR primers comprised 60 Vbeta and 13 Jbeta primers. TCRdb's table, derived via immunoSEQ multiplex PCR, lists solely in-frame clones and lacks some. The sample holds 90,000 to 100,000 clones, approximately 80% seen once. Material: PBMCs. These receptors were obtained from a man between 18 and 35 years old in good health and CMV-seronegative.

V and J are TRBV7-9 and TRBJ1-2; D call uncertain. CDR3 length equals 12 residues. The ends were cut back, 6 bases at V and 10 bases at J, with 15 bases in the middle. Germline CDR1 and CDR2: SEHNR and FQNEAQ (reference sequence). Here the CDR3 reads CASSSGLSVYTF. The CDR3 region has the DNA TGTGCCAGCAGTTCGGGTTTGTCGGTCTACACCTTC.

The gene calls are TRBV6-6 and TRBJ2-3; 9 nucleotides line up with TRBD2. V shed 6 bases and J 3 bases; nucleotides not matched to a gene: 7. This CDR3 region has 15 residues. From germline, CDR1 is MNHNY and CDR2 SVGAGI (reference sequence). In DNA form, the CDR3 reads TGTGCCAGCAGCTCCGGACTAGCGATGACAGATACGCAGTATTTT. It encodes CASSSGLAMTDTQYF.

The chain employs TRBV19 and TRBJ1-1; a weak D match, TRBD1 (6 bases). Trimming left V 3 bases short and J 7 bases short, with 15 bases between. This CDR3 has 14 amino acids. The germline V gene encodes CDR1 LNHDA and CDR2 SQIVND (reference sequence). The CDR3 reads CASSMAGGEGEAFF. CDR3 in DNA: TGTGCCAGTAGTATGGCGGGGGGCGAGGGTGAAGCTTTCTTT.

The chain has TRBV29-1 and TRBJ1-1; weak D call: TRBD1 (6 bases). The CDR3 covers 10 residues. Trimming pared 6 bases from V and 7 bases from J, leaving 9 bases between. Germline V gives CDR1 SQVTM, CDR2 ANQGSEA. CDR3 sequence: CSVTGYEAFF. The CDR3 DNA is TGCAGCGTGACAGGCTATGAAGCTTTCTTT.

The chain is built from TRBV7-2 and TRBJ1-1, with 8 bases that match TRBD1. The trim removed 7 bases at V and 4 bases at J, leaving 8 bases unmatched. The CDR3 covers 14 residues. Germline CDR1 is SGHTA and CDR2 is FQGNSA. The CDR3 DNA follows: TGTGCCAGCATCAGGGGGCGGACTTGCACTGAAGCTTTCTTT. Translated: CASIRGRTCTEAFF. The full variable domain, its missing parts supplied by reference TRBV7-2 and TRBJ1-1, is GAGVSQSPSNKVTEKGKDVELRCDPISGHTALYWYRQSLGQGLEFLIYFQGNSAPDKSGLPSDRFSAERTGGSVSTLTIQRTQQEDSAVYLCASIRGRTCTEAFFGQGTRLTVV.

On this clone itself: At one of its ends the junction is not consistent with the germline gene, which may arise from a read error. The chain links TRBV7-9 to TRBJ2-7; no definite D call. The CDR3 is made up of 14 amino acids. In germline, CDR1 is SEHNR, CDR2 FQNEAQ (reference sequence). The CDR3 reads CSSSPLSAGYEQYF. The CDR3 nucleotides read TGTTCCAGCAGCCCCCTGTCCGCAGGCTACGAGCAGTACTTC.

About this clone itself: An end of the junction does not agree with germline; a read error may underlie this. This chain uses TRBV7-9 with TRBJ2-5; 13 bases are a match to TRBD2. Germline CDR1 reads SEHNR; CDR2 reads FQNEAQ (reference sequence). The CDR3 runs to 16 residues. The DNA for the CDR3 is TGTTCCAGCAGACAGGGACTAGCGGGGTTCAAAGAGACCCAGTACTTC. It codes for CSSRQGLAGFKETQYF.

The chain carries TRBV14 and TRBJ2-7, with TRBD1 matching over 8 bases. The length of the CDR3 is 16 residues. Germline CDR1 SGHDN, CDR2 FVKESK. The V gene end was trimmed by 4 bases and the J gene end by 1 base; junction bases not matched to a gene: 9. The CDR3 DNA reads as TGTGCCAGCAGCCCCTTGTTTGGACAGGGTTCCTACGAGCAGTACTTC. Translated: CASSPLFGQGSYEQYF.

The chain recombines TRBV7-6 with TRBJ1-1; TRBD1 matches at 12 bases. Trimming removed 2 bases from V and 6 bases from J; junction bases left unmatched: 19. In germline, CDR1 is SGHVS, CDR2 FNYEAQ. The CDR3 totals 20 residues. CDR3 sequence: CASSLNGAWASGTGGSEAFF. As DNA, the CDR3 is TGTGCCAGCAGCTTAAATGGGGCGTGGGCATCCGGGACAGGGGGCTCTGAAGCTTTCTTT.

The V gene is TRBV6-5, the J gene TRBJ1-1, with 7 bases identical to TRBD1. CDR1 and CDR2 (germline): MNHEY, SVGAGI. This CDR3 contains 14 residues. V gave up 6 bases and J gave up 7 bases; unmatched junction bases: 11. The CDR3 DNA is TGTGCCAGCAGCTATAGCGCAGGGGGTGTTGAAGCTTTCTTT. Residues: CASSYSAGGVEAFF.

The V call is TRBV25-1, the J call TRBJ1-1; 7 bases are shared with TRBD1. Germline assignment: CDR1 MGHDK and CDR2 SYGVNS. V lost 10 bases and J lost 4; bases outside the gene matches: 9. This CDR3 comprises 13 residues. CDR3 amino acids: CATKGAGGTEAFF. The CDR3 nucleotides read TGTGCCACGAAGGGGGCAGGGGGCACTGAAGCTTTCTTT.

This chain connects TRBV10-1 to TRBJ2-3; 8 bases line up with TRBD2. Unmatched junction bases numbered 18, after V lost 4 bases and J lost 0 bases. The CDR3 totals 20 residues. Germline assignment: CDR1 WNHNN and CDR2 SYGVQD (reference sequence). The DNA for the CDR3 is TGCGCCAGCAGTGCGAAGTCGAGTCGGGGGGGGCCGGAGAGCACAGATACGCAGTATTTT. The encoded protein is CASSAKSSRGGPESTDTQYF.

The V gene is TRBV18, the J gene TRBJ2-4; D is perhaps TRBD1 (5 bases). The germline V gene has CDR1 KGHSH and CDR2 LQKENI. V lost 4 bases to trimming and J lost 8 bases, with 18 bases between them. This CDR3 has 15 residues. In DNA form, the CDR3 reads TGTGCCAGCTCACGGCGTACAGGTGGGCTTGACATTCAGTACTTC. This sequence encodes CASSRRTGGLDIQYF.

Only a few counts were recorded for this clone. The CDR3 loop reads CASSYDSNTEAFF. For the CDR3, the DNA is TGTGCCAGCAGCTACGACAGTAACACTGAAGCTTTCTTT. The rearrangement links TRBV7-2 to TRBJ1-1, with D perhaps TRBD1 (5 bases). The ends were cut back, 4 bases at V and 2 bases at J, with 8 bases in the middle. Per the germline V gene, CDR1 is SGHTA and CDR2 is FQGNSA. This CDR3 has 13 residues.

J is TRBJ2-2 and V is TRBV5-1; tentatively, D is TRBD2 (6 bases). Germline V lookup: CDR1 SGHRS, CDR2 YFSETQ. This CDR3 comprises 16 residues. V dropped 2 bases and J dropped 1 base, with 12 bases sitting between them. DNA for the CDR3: TGCGCCAGCAGCTTATTCCCCGGGGGGAACACCGGGGAGCTGTTTTTT. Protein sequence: CASSLFPGGNTGELFF. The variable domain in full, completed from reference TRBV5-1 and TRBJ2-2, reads KAGVTQTPRYLIKTRGQQVTLSCSPISGHRSVSWYQQTPGQGLQFLFEYFSETQRNKGNFPGRFSGRQFSNSRSEMNVSTLELGDSALYLCASSLFPGGNTGELFFGEGSRLTVL.

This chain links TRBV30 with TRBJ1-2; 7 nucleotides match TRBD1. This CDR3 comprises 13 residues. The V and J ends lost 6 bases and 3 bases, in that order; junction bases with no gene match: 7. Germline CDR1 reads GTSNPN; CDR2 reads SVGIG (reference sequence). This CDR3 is CACTGVADYGYTF. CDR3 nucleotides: TGTGCCTGCACAGGGGTGGCGGACTATGGCTACACCTTC.

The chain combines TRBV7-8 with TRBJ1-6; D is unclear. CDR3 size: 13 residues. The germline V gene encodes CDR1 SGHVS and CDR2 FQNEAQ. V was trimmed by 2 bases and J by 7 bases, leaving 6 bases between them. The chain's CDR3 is CASSLIENSPLHF. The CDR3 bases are TGTGCCAGCAGCTTAATTGAGAATTCACCCCTCCACTTT.

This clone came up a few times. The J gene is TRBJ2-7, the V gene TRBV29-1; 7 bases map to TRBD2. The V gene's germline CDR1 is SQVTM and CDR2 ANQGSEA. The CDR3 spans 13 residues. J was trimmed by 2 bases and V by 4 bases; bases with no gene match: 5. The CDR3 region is CSVATSLPYEQYF. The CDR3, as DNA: TGCAGCGTTGCGACTAGCTTACCCTACGAGCAGTACTTC.